The 15 T cell receptor beta chains listed next were all sequenced from one sample in a study of T cell responses to AZD1222 COVID-19 vaccine. The repertoire was sequenced with immunoSEQ multiplex PCR; TCRdb's copy has only in-frame clones and lacks some. The data contain approximately 150,000 clones, about nine tenths of them singletons. This specimen was peripheral blood, taken 28 days after the second AZD1222 dose. Source of these receptors: an adult who received the AZD1222 COVID-19 vaccine.

As regards this clone: The sample has other DNA sequences that encode this CDR3 too. The V call is TRBV6-5, the J call TRBJ2-7; D may be TRBD2 (6 bases). There are 14 residues in the CDR3. The germline gives CDR1 MNHEY, CDR2 SVGAGI. V gave up 0 bases and J gave up 4 bases, with 10 bases separating them. CDR3 sequence: CASSYSGGLYEQYF. The CDR3, as DNA: TGTGCCAGCAGTTACTCCGGGGGTTTATACGAGCAGTACTTC.

The chain is built from TRBV6-5 and TRBJ2-7, with D perhaps being TRBD1 or TRBD2 (5 bases each). Germline V CDR1 and CDR2: MNHEY, SVGAGI. The V and J ends lost 6 bases and 3 bases respectively, with 6 bases between them. The CDR3 is made up of 11 amino acids. The CDR3 reads CASRGVYEQYF. The CDR3 DNA is TGTGCCAGCAGGGGGGTCTACGAGCAGTACTTC.

The chain uses TRBV7-9 and TRBJ1-6; D not certain. Trimming cost V 5 bases and J 7 bases, with 18 bases left between them. The CDR3 has 16 residues. Looked up from germline, CDR1 is SEHNR and CDR2 is FQNEAQ (reference sequence). The CDR3 nucleotides read TGTGCCAGCAGCCCCCCGGGGTCGGGCGCCAATTCACCCCTCCACTTT. Its protein is CASSPPGSGANSPLHF.

The chain carries TRBV6-5 and TRBJ2-1; no definite D call. The CDR3 is 11 amino acids. V gave up 6 bases and J gave up 6 bases, with 6 bases separating them. CDR1 and CDR2 (germline): MNHEY, SVGAGI. DNA for the CDR3: TGTGCCAGCAGGGTGGTCAATGAGCAGTTCTTC. Translation gives CASRVVNEQFF.

Details on this clone: Compared with germline, one end of the junction differs, possibly owing to a read error. The rearrangement links TRBV7-2 to TRBJ1-3, with a tentative D call TRBD1 (5 bases). Germline V gene lookup returns CDR1 SGHTA and CDR2 FQGNSA. The CDR3 spans 15 residues. CDR3 region: CASSLVPGTENTIYF. For the CDR3, the DNA is TGTGCCAGCAGTTTAGTCCCGGGGACTGAAAACACCATATATTTT.

The chain couples TRBV29-1 to TRBJ1-1; a weak D match, TRBD1 (5 bases). From germline, CDR1 is SQVTM and CDR2 ANQGSEA. CDR3 length: 12 residues. Trimming took 6 bases from V and 0 from J, leaving 8 bases between them. The CDR3 sequence is CSVDILNTEAFF. The DNA for the CDR3 is TGCAGCGTGGACATCTTGAACACTGAAGCTTTCTTT.

J is TRBJ2-1 and V is TRBV24-1; D uncertain. Trimming shortened V by 1 base and J by 9 bases, and 12 bases separated the two germline ends. This CDR3 is built from 14 residues. Germline-derived CDR1 and CDR2 are KGHDR and SFDVKD. CDR3 coding DNA: TGTGCCACCAGTGATTTACCCCCGATCTCTGAGCAGTTCTTC. It translates to CATSDLPPISEQFF.

This chain joins TRBV12-3 or TRBV12-4 and TRBJ1-3; unclear D gene. CDR3 length equals 13 residues. V was shortened by 6 bases and J by 0 bases, with 6 bases between the two germline ends. In DNA form, the CDR3 reads TGTGCCAGCAGACTCAGCTCTGGAAACACCATATATTTT. Translated, it gives CASRLSSGNTIYF.

V is TRBV2 and J is TRBJ1-2; tentatively, D is TRBD1 (6 bases). The CDR3 runs to 13 residues. V was cut by 1 base and J by 3 bases, with 6 bases left in between. Germline CDR1 is SNHLY and CDR2 is FYNNEI. The CDR3 loop reads CASSEGTDYGYTF. The CDR3 region has the DNA TGTGCCAGCAGTGAAGGGACAGACTATGGCTACACCTTC.

This chain links TRBV18 with TRBJ2-1; perhaps D is TRBD1 or TRBD2 (5 bases each). The CDR3 is 15 residues long. The V gene's germline CDR1 is KGHSH and CDR2 LQKENI. Trimming pared 6 bases from V and 0 bases from J, leaving 12 bases between. The CDR3 reads CASSGDGSSYNEQFF. As DNA, the CDR3 is TGTGCCAGCTCCGGGGACGGAAGCTCCTACAATGAGCAGTTCTTC.

The chain combines TRBV6-5 with TRBJ1-5, with D unresolved. Trimming left V 10 bases short and J 4 bases short, with 11 bases between. This CDR3 has 12 amino acids. Germline V gives CDR1 MNHEY, CDR2 SVGAGI. The CDR3 protein is CATTNLNQPQHF. For the CDR3, the DNA is TGTGCCACCACCAATCTAAATCAGCCCCAGCATTTT.

The rearrangement joins TRBV13 to TRBJ1-2, with 12 bases matching TRBD1. CDR1 and CDR2 from the germline V gene are PRHDT and FYEKMQ (reference sequence). The trim removed 4 bases at V and 5 bases at J, leaving 5 bases unmatched. The CDR3 totals 15 residues. The CDR3 DNA sequence: TGTGCCAGCAGCTCCGGGACAGGGGGCGCGTATGGCTACACCTTC. Translating gives CASSSGTGGAYGYTF.

The chain joins TRBV6-5 to TRBJ2-3; TRBD2 matches 7 bases. V lost 5 bases, J lost 3 bases, and 5 bases stayed unmatched. Looked up from germline, CDR1 is MNHEY and CDR2 is SVGAGI. The CDR3 sequence is 14 residues long. CDR3 sequence reads: CASSRTSVTDTQYF. The DNA for the CDR3 is TGTGCCAGCAGTCGTACTAGCGTAACAGATACGCAGTATTTT.

The chain is built from TRBV28 and TRBJ2-3, with 8 positions matching TRBD2. CDR1 and CDR2 (germline): MDHEN, SYDVKM. V gave up 3 bases and J gave up 5 bases; unmatched junction bases: 7. There are 15 residues in the CDR3. The CDR3 region is CASSFAGGAIDTQYF. The CDR3 DNA reads as TGTGCCAGCAGTTTTGCGGGGGGTGCTATAGATACGCAGTATTTT.

V and J are TRBV6-5 and TRBJ1-1; no definite D call. This CDR3 region has 14 residues. Germline V gene data show CDR1 as MNHEY and CDR2 as SVGAGI. Deletions cut 8 bases from V and 0 bases from J, with 13 bases between. CDR3 DNA: TGTGCCAGCTCGAGAGCGGCCTTGAACACTGAAGCTTTCTTT. Protein sequence: CASSRAALNTEAFF.